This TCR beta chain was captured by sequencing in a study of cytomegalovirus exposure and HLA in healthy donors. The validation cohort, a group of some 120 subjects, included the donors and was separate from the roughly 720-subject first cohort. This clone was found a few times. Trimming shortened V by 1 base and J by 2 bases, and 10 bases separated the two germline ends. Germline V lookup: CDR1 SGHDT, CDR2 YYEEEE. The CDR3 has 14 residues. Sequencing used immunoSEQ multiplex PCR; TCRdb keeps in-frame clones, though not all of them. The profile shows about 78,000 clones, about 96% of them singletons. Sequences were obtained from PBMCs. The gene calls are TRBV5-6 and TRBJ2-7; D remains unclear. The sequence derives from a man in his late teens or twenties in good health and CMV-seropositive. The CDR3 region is CASSLNLGTYEQYF. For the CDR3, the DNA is TGTGCCAGCAGCTTGAATCTGGGCACCTACGAGCAGTACTTC.